The rows below give T cell receptor beta chains drawn from one sample of a study of T cells after yellow fever vaccination. MiXCR, run by TCRdb on the 5' RACE reads, gives a single entry per CDR3 protein. The top ten clones hold around 3.3% of a sample with over 250,000 distinct CDR3 sequences, roughly 5.6% of them seen once. The sequenced sample was CD4+ T cells sorted from PBMCs, obtained on the day of the yellow fever booster vaccination. The receptor set was obtained from a man aged 18 to 30 who received the YFV17D yellow fever vaccine. Each CDR3 is given with its conserved first and last residue. Fields, in order: clone size, J gene, V gene, D gene, CDR3 DNA, CDR3 protein. A D gene is named only where the DNA matches it firmly. Size is omitted from some rows. Given values are once, few, many or a class for expanded clones.

>.|TRBJ2-5|TRBV5-4|TRBD2
TGTGCCAGCAGCTCTAGCGGGGCATCGCTCGAGACCCAGTACTTC
CASSSSGASLETQYF
>many|TRBJ1-1|TRBV6-2/TRBV6-3|.
TGTGCCAGCAGTTACAGGGGTCATGAAGCTTTCTTT
CASSYRGHEAFF
>many|TRBJ1-6|TRBV29-1|.
TGCAGCGCCAAAACAGGTTCGGTGGATTCACCCCTCCACTTT
CSAKTGSVDSPLHF
>.|TRBJ2-6|TRBV12-3/TRBV12-4|.
TGTGCCAGCAGTTTTAAGGTTGGCGGACAGACCTCTGGGGCCAACGTCCTGACTTTC
CASSFKVGGQTSGANVLTF
>.|TRBJ2-2|TRBV13|TRBD1
TGTGCCAGCAGCTCTCAAGGGGGACAGACCAATTTTCAGCTTTTCGGGGAGCTGTTTTTT
CASSSQGGQTNFQLFGELFF
>.|TRBJ2-3|TRBV7-2|.
TGTGCCAGCAGCTTCCGAGTAGGAGATACGCAGTATTTT
CASSFRVGDTQYF
>.|TRBJ1-3|TRBV7-2|.
TGTGCCAGCAGCCGGAGTAGCTCTGGAAACACCATATATTTT
CASSRSSSGNTIYF
>.|TRBJ2-2|TRBV5-1|TRBD1
TGCGCCAGCAGACCGGACAGGTCAACCACCGGGGAGCTGTTTTTT
CASRPDRSTTGELFF
>.|TRBJ1-2|TRBV6-5|.
TGTGCCAGCCTTGGGGGAGGGCACTATGGCTACACCTTC
CASLGGGHYGYTF
>few|TRBJ1-3|TRBV6-5|.
TGTGCCAGCAGTTACTCTATGGCTATTGCTGGAAACACCATATATTTT
CASSYSMAIAGNTIYF
>.|TRBJ2-5|TRBV5-1|.
TGCGCCAGCAGCTTGGAGCCGGGGCAGAGGCGGACCCAGTACTTC
CASSLEPGQRRTQYF
>.|TRBJ2-6|TRBV12-3/TRBV12-4|.
TGTGCCAGCAGTTTAGGAAACTCTGGGGCCAACGTCCTGACTTTC
CASSLGNSGANVLTF
>few|TRBJ2-5|TRBV6-5|TRBD1
TGTGCCAGCAGTTACGACAGGGGGTTAGAGACCCAGTACTTC
CASSYDRGLETQYF
>many|TRBJ2-7|TRBV10-3|.
TGTGCCATCAGTGACTCCGGCCTCCGCTCCGAGCAGTACTTC
CAISDSGLRSEQYF
>few|TRBJ1-1|TRBV3-1|.
TGTGCCAGCAGCCAAGTTCTTGGAACTGAAGCTTTCTTT
CASSQVLGTEAFF
>many|TRBJ1-3|TRBV5-5|.
TGTGCCAGCAGCTTGGACGCTTATAGGGCTATCTCTGGAAACACCATATATTTT
CASSLDAYRAISGNTIYF
>few|TRBJ1-1|TRBV30|.
TGTGCCTGGAGCCGCACAAGGACTGAAGCTTTCTTT
CAWSRTRTEAFF
>few|TRBJ1-2|TRBV7-9|.
TGTGCCAGCAGCTTGGGGGTGTCTGGCTACACCTTC
CASSLGVSGYTF
>few|TRBJ1-6|TRBV20-1|.
TGCAGTGCTAGTTTCCGACAGAGCTCCTATAATTCACCCCTCCACTTT
CSASFRQSSYNSPLHF
>few|TRBJ1-2|TRBV5-6|.
TGTGCCAGCAGCTCAAGACGACAGCCTTATGGCTACACCTTC
CASSSRRQPYGYTF